The 12 T cell receptor beta chains below all came from one sample that was sequenced in a study of monozygotic twins with inflammatory bowel disease. Reprocessing the 5' RACE reads, TCRdb reports a single entry for every CDR3 protein and omits DNA. The sample totals 300,000 to 450,000 distinct CDR3 sequences; its top ten clones hold around 2.6%. The sequencing sample was made of blood. The receptors shown here come from a human donor with ulcerative colitis or Crohn's disease, or a healthy co-twin of an affected twin (not recorded which).

This chain links TRBV6-1 with TRBJ2-7. This CDR3 is 14 amino acids long. CDR1 and CDR2 from the germline V gene are MNHNS and SASEGT. CDR3 in amino acids: CASSLGRRSYEQYF.

The genes are TRBV11-2 and TRBJ1-1; the D gene TCRdb calls, TRBD1, cannot be checked with no DNA. Germline-derived CDR1 and CDR2 are SGHAT and FQNNGV. The CDR3 is 19 amino acids. CDR3: CASSLGYVSRKRGGTEAFF.

This chain connects TRBV5-1 to TRBJ2-5; the TCRdb call, TRBD1, lacks DNA for checking. CDR1 is SGHRS, CDR2 YFSETQ, per germline. The CDR3 is made up of 14 amino acids. CDR3 sequence reads: CASSTGQHQETQYF.

This sequence joins TRBV9 and TRBJ2-3; TCRdb picks TRBD2, but there is no DNA to check that call. The CDR3 sequence is 20 residues long. Per germline, CDR1 SGDLS and CDR2 YYNGEE. CDR3 sequence: CASSVAIGDYDGGFTDTQYF. The variable domain in full, completed from reference TRBV9 and TRBJ2-3, reads DSGVTQTPKHLITATGQRVTLRCSPRSGDLSVYWYQQSLDQGLQFLIQYYNGEERAKGNILERFSAQQFPDLHSELNLSSLELGDSALYFCASSVAIGDYDGGFTDTQYFGPGTRLTVL.

The gene calls are TRBV6-2 or TRBV6-3 and TRBJ2-7; no DNA is available, so the TRBD1 call from TCRdb remains unchecked. The germline CDR1 and CDR2 sequences are MNHEY and SVGEGT. The CDR3 has 14 residues. CDR3 region: CASSSVGGTNEQYF.

V gene TRBV20-1 combines with J gene TRBJ1-5; there is no DNA to check the TCRdb D call of TRBD1. The CDR3 contains 15 residues. Germline-derived CDR1 and CDR2 are DFQATT and SNEGSKA (reference sequence). The CDR3: CSASPRTGGPQPQHF.

The V call is TRBV27, the J call TRBJ1-4; as DNA is missing, the TRBD1 call by TCRdb cannot be tested. CDR3 length equals 18 residues. CDR1 and CDR2 (germline): MNHEY, SMNVEV (reference sequence). CDR3 residues: CASSSTAPLRGLNEKLFF.

V usage is TRBV5-1 and J usage is TRBJ2-5; TCRdb indicates TRBD1, and absent DNA this call remains unverified. The germline V gene has CDR1 SGHRS and CDR2 YFSETQ. The length of the CDR3 is 15 residues. The CDR3 loop is CASSFWDTRQETQYF.

The chain combines TRBV4-3 with TRBJ1-1; absent DNA, TCRdb's TRBD1 call cannot be checked. The CDR3 covers 16 residues. Germline V gene data show CDR1 as LGHNA and CDR2 as YSLEER. This CDR3 is CASSQGSGIGGTEAFF.

CDR3 loop: CASSVSGMNQPQHF. V is TRBV5-1 and J is TRBJ1-5; TCRdb names TRBD1, which stays unverified in the absence of DNA. CDR3 length: 14 residues. The germline V gene has CDR1 SGHRS and CDR2 YFSETQ.

The J gene is TRBJ1-2, the V gene TRBV12-3 or TRBV12-4; the TCRdb D gene call, TRBD1, has no DNA to confirm it. The CDR3 length is 15 residues. The CDR3 spells CASSPRGQGYISYTF.

The V and J genes are TRBV20-1 and TRBJ1-6. The CDR3 length is 12 residues. Germline CDR1 DFQATT, CDR2 SNEGSKA (reference sequence). CDR3 protein: CSARRQSSPLHF.